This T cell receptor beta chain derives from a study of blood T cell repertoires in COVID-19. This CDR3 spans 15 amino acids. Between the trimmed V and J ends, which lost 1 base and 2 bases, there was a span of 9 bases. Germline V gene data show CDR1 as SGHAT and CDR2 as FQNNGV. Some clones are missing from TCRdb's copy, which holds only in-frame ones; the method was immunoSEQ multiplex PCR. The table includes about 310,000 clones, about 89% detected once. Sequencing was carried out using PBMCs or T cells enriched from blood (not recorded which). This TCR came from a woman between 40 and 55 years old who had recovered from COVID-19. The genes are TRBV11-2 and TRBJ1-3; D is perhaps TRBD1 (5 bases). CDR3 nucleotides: TGTGCCAGCAGCTTAGTATGGACACCTGGAAACACCATATATTTT. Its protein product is CASSLVWTPGNTIYF.